A single TCR beta chain is shown here with its context. This record belongs to a study of blood T cell repertoires in COVID-19. Generated by immunoSEQ multiplex PCR, the TCRdb table keeps only in-frame clones and is missing some. The sample includes about 210,000 clones, 84% of them seen just once. Followed longitudinally, the Seattle patients had been enrolled during active infection. Trimming left V 0 bases short and J 0 bases short, with 7 bases between. The germline V gene encodes CDR1 SGDLS and CDR2 YYNGEE. This CDR3 has 15 residues. The chain has TRBV9 and TRBJ1-3; D is uncertain. The sequencing input was peripheral blood. The receptor comes from an elderly woman with COVID-19, enrolled during active disease. The CDR3 reads CASSVASSSGNTIYF. CDR3 in DNA: TGTGCCAGCAGCGTAGCGTCGAGCTCTGGAAACACCATATATTTT.